Presented here are 28 T cell receptor beta chains from one specimen sequenced in a study of T cells in Graves' hyperthyroidism and ophthalmopathy (dated by TCRdb to the late 2010s). The library was produced with multiplex PCR. Instrument used: Illumina HiSeq 2000. Amplification of TCR beta CDR3 regions was carried out from RNA transcripts. For the first round of RT-PCR on the TCR CDR3, the HTBI primer set was used together with the Qiagen OneStep RT-PCR kit. TCRdb reanalyzed the raw reads on its own, using fastp at Q25 for trimming and MiXCR for clone calling, and kept in-frame beta chains. When rows share a CDR3 protein, they turn into one entry using the most common DNA and genes. The table for this sample lists about 590,000 distinct CDR3 sequences; around a sixth of them were counted only once. Jointly, the top ten make up about 7% of the sample. The sample taken for sequencing was blood. The receptors shown here come from a woman aged 25 to 45 with Graves' hyperthyroidism.

This clonotype was counted at least ten times. The V call is TRBV20-1, the J call TRBJ2-3, with D perhaps TRBD1 (8 bases). This CDR3 region has 15 residues. Germline V gene lookup returns CDR1 DFQATT and CDR2 SNEGSKA (reference sequence). Deletions cut 6 bases from V and 3 bases from J, with 19 bases between. The CDR3 sequence: CSALLGQGGTDTQYF. The DNA for the CDR3 is TGCAGTGCGCTCCTCGGACAGGGAGGGACAGATACGCAGTATTTT.

This clonotype was seen at least ten times. The gene calls are TRBV30 and TRBJ2-1; 13 bases align to TRBD2. The CDR3 is 15 residues long. Germline V gives CDR1 GTSNPN, CDR2 SVGIG (reference sequence). Trimming at V came to 2 bases and at J to 6 bases, leaving 4 bases not matched to a gene. The CDR3 protein is CAWSTGLAGRNEQFF. The CDR3 DNA sequence: TGTGCCTGGAGTACGGGACTAGCGGGGCGCAATGAGCAGTTCTTC.

V is TRBV27 and J is TRBJ1-1; D is perhaps TRBD1 (6 bases). Trimming removed 5 bases at V and 5 bases at J, with 12 bases between. The length of the CDR3 is 13 residues. Germline loops: CDR1 MNHEY, CDR2 SMNVEV (reference sequence). The CDR3 sequence: CASSLQTGTEAFF. DNA for the CDR3: TGTGCCAGCAGTCTACAGACAGGTACTGAAGCTTTCTTT.

In this sample, this clonotype turned up a few times. The chain has TRBV6-1 and TRBJ1-3; possible D gene TRBD1, 6 bases. Deletions cut 5 bases from V and 4 bases from J, with 21 bases between. This CDR3 is 17 amino acids long. Germline-derived CDR1 and CDR2 are MNHNS and SASEGT. This CDR3 is CASSTKWETGEGNTIYF. The CDR3 nucleotides read TGTGCCAGCAGTACCAAGTGGGAGACAGGAGAGGGAAACACCATATATTTT.

This clonotype has ten or more counts. The chain recombines TRBV11-1 with TRBJ1-1, with D hard to call. The CDR3 extends over 17 amino acids. CDR1 is SGHAT, CDR2 FQDESV, per germline (reference sequence). Trimming pared 3 bases from V and 0 bases from J, leaving 17 bases between. In DNA, the CDR3 is TGTGCCAGCAGCTTGGGTAAATTCGGAGTCATGAACACTGAAGCTTTCTTT. Translating gives CASSLGKFGVMNTEAFF.

The chain carries TRBV20-1 and TRBJ2-7; D not certain. Germline assignment: CDR1 DFQATT and CDR2 SNEGSKA (reference sequence). V lost 7 bases and J 4 bases, leaving 8 bases between the germline ends. The CDR3 totals 10 residues. The CDR3 sequence is CSGLRYEQYF. Written as DNA, the CDR3 is TGCAGTGGGTTGAGATACGAGCAGTACTTC.

Ten or more counts support this clonotype. V usage is TRBV4-1 and J usage is TRBJ2-7; D is uncertain. The CDR3 sequence is 12 residues long. CDR1 and CDR2 (germline): MGHRA, YSYEKL. V gave up 5 bases and J gave up 3 bases, with 8 bases separating them. The CDR3 nucleotides read TGCGCCAGCAGCGACTCCGTCTACGAGCAGTACTTC. It codes for CASSDSVYEQYF.

The chain joins TRBV4-2 to TRBJ2-7; 7 bases line up with TRBD1. The CDR3 is 15 amino acids. Per the germline V gene, CDR1 is LGHNA and CDR2 is YNFKEQ. Trimming cost V 4 bases and J 4 bases; bases outside gene matches: 10. Written as DNA, the CDR3 is TGTGCCAGCAGCCCGAGCCAAAAGGGGGCTTACGAGCAGTACTTC. This gives the protein CASSPSQKGAYEQYF.

The chain links TRBV14 to TRBJ1-6, with D possibly being TRBD1 (6 bases). Germline values: CDR1 SGHDN, CDR2 FVKESK. CDR3 size: 14 residues. The ends were cut back, 6 bases at V and 9 bases at J, with 15 bases in the middle. This chain's CDR3 is CASRPTGFGSPLHF. CDR3 bases: TGTGCCAGCAGACCGACAGGTTTTGGTTCACCCCTCCACTTT.

Ten or more counts support this clonotype. The chain combines TRBV5-1 with TRBJ2-7; D remains unclear. This CDR3 contains 17 residues. Trimming took off 2 bases at V and 2 bases at J, with 20 bases between the two ends. Germline V gene lookup returns CDR1 SGHRS and CDR2 YFSETQ. The CDR3 coding sequence is TGCGCCAGCAGCTTCGCCCCCCCAGATGGGCTAGCCTACGAGCAGTACTTC. Amino acids: CASSFAPPDGLAYEQYF.

This clonotype was seen repeatedly, ten times or more. This rearrangement joins TRBV12-3 or TRBV12-4 to TRBJ1-6; 7 nucleotides line up with TRBD1. The CDR3 has 14 amino acids. With 6 bases clipped from V and 11 bases from J, the junction kept 10 bases outside the gene matches. The CDR3 loop reads CASRPTGVGAPLHF. For the CDR3, the DNA is TGTGCCAGCAGGCCAACAGGGGTTGGCGCACCCCTCCACTTT.

V usage is TRBV3-2 and J usage is TRBJ2-7; TRBD1 reflects the table's D call only, with no check against the DNA. TRBV3-2 is a recognized pseudogene. The CDR3 extends over 16 amino acids. CDR3 in DNA: TGTGCCAGCAGCCAATTCCGGGACAGGGTAGTTCGCGAGCAGTACTTC. It yields the protein CASSQFRDRVVREQYF.

The table lists this clonotype with many counts. This chain connects TRBV6-1 to TRBJ2-1; D perhaps matches TRBD2 (6 bases). The V gene's germline CDR1 is MNHNS and CDR2 SASEGT. This CDR3 spans 14 amino acids. V lost 5 bases to trimming and J lost 7 bases, with 15 bases between them. Here the CDR3 DNA reads TGTGCCAGCAGTCCCGGGACTCATTCGAATGAGCAGTTCTTC. Translated: CASSPGTHSNEQFF.

As for this clonotype: This clone may be a read error of a much larger clone one base away. The rearrangement links TRBV18 to TRBJ2-5; maybe TRBD1 (6 bases). The ends were cut back, 4 bases at V and 3 bases at J, with 12 bases in the middle. Germline CDR1 is KGHSH and CDR2 is LQKENI. The CDR3 runs 14 residues. The CDR3 is CASSQAGAEETQYF. The CDR3 coding sequence is TGTGCCAGCTCACAGGCAGGGGCCGAAGAGACCCAGTACTTC.

V is TRBV5-1 and J is TRBJ1-2; no clear D. Deletions cut 0 bases from V and 5 bases from J, with 11 bases between. The CDR3 loop spans 14 amino acids. Germline lookup yields CDR1 SGHRS and CDR2 YFSETQ. The CDR3 DNA reads as TGCGCCAGCAGCTTGGGTTCGACTAGTTATGGCTACACCTTC. Translation gives CASSLGSTSYGYTF.

This clonotype has a handful of counts. The chain carries TRBV7-3 and TRBJ2-2, with 7 bases fitting TRBD2. With 5 bases clipped from V and 1 base from J, the junction kept 10 bases outside the gene matches. CDR3 length equals 17 residues. Germline V gene lookup returns CDR1 SGHTA and CDR2 FQGTGA. CDR3 in amino acids: CASSQGAGVENTGELFF. The CDR3, as DNA: TGTGCCAGCAGCCAAGGGGCGGGAGTGGAGAACACCGGGGAGCTGTTTTTT.

In its sample, this clonotype was seen a few times. The chain joins TRBV7-8 to TRBJ2-5; TRBD1 is a possible D gene (6 bases). The V and J ends lost 0 bases and 2 bases respectively, with 19 bases between them. The CDR3 contains 18 residues. The V gene's germline CDR1 is SGHVS and CDR2 FQNEAQ. CDR3 region: CASSLAYGLEGQQETQYF. CDR3 nucleotide sequence: TGTGCCAGCAGCTTAGCTTACGGCTTGGAAGGACAGCAAGAGACCCAGTACTTC.

This clonotype was seen a handful of times. The rearrangement joins TRBV28 to TRBJ1-6; 10 bases fit TRBD1. Germline lookup yields CDR1 MDHEN and CDR2 SYDVKM. The V segment lost 6 bases and the J segment 5 bases; nucleotides outside the gene matches: 10. The CDR3 consists of 17 residues. The CDR3 nucleotides are TGTGCCAGCAGAGAGGACAGGGGGTCCTCAGATAATTCACCCCTCCACTTT. Translating gives CASREDRGSSDNSPLHF.

The chain is built from TRBV2 and TRBJ2-3, with D hard to call. There are 14 residues in the CDR3. CDR1 and CDR2 from the germline V gene are SNHLY and FYNNEI. V was shortened by 7 bases and J by 0 bases, with 11 bases between the two germline ends. This CDR3 reads CASIGQASTDTQYF. DNA for the CDR3: TGTGCCAGCATCGGGCAGGCAAGCACAGATACGCAGTATTTT. Looking up the rest from reference TRBV2 and TRBJ2-3 gives the full variable domain: EPEVTQTPSHQVTQMGQEVILRCVPISNHLYFYWYRQILGQKVEFLVSFYNNEISEKSEIFDDQFSVERPDGSNFTLKIRSTKLEDSAMYFCASIGQASTDTQYFGPGTRLTVL.

This clonotype has at least ten counts. The rearrangement links TRBV7-2 to TRBJ2-7; the match to TRBD2 covers 7 bases. The CDR3 has 15 residues. J lost 2 bases, V lost 7 bases, and 11 bases had no gene match. Germline CDR1 and CDR2: SGHTA and FQGNSA. The CDR3 DNA reads TGTGCCAGCACTCCAGAGGGCGGGAGAGCCTACGAGCAGTACTTC. This translates into CASTPEGGRAYEQYF.

This clonotype showed up many times. J is TRBJ2-3 and V is TRBV4-1; 8 positions match TRBD2. The germline V gene encodes CDR1 MGHRA and CDR2 YSYEKL. V was pared by 1 base and J by 9 bases, with 3 bases of the junction left unmatched. The length of the CDR3 is 13 residues. CDR3 residues: CASSQGPGGTQYF. CDR3 sequence (DNA): TGCGCCAGCAGCCAAGGTCCGGGAGGGACGCAGTATTTT.

The table lists this clonotype with a few counts. The chain has TRBV4-1 and TRBJ2-7; D is uncertain. The ends were cut back, 0 bases at V and 4 bases at J, with 16 bases in the middle. This CDR3 is 16 amino acids long. Germline V gene sequence: CDR1 MGHRA, CDR2 YSYEKL. The CDR3 coding sequence is TGCGCCAGCAGCCAAGATTTCCGGGCCCCCCCATACGAGCAGTACTTC. This sequence encodes CASSQDFRAPPYEQYF.

This clonotype was picked up a small number of times. The chain is built from TRBV14 and TRBJ2-1; 11 bases align to TRBD2. With V trimmed by 1 base and J by 7 bases, 12 bases remained unmatched. CDR1 SGHDN and CDR2 FVKESK come from the germline V gene. The CDR3 has 18 amino acids. For the CDR3, the DNA is TGTGCCAGCAGCCAAGGGCTAGCGGGAGGCCGCGGTGGGAATGAGCAGTTCTTC. Residues: CASSQGLAGGRGGNEQFF.

This chain connects TRBV4-1 to TRBJ1-4; weak D call: TRBD1 (6 bases). The V gene's germline CDR1 is MGHRA and CDR2 YSYEKL. The CDR3 loop spans 16 amino acids. V lost 1 base and J 6 bases, leaving 15 bases between the germline ends. The CDR3 DNA reads as TGCGCCAGCAGCCAAGTAATCGCGGGGGCTGATGAAAAACTGTTTTTT. It encodes CASSQVIAGADEKLFF.

This clonotype has a handful of counts. Given a much more abundant clone one base away, this may be a read error. The chain recombines TRBV7-9 with TRBJ1-3; D perhaps matches TRBD1 (6 bases). This CDR3 comprises 14 residues. Germline V gives CDR1 SEHNR, CDR2 FQNEAQ (reference sequence). The CDR3 sequence is CASSLTGTGNTICF. Here the CDR3 DNA reads TGTGCCAGCAGCTTAACAGGGACTGGAAACACCATATGTTTT.

This clonotype occurred many times. The chain is built from TRBV12-3 or TRBV12-4 and TRBJ1-1, with TRBD1 identical over 7 bases. The CDR3 contains 14 residues. Trimming cost V 3 bases and J 5 bases; bases outside gene matches: 6. The CDR3, as DNA: TGTGCCAGCAGTTTGGCAGGGGGTGTGACTGAAGCTTTCTTT. It yields the protein CASSLAGGVTEAFF.

The table lists this clonotype with many counts. The chain carries TRBV12-3 or TRBV12-4 and TRBJ1-3; a weak D match, TRBD1 (5 bases). V was pared by 6 bases and J by 0 bases, with 9 bases between. The CDR3 is made up of 14 amino acids. The CDR3 coding sequence is TGTGCCAGCAGACCAACAGGCTCTGGAAACACCATATATTTT. It yields the protein CASRPTGSGNTIYF.

The chain recombines TRBV20-1 with TRBJ2-1; the match to TRBD2 covers 10 bases. V was clipped by 3 bases and J by 5 bases; unmatched bases: 13. The CDR3 runs to 17 residues. In germline, CDR1 is DFQATT, CDR2 SNEGSKA (reference sequence). For the CDR3, the DNA is TGCAGTGCTAGGGGAATAGCGGGAGGTCTGGCTAACAATGAGCAGTTCTTC. Its translation: CSARGIAGGLANNEQFF.